Listed here is a single T cell receptor beta chain. The data stem from a study of patients and donors after allogeneic stem cell transplantation. TCRdb recomputed calls from the RT-PCR reads with MiXCR, one row per CDR3 protein. Here the sample spans about 960,000 distinct CDR3 sequences, about a sixth being singletons. The receptor was isolated from a human donor who was either an allogeneic HSCT recipient or a stem cell or donor lymphocyte infusion donor (not recorded which). It is not recorded whose cells these are; they may come from a transplant donor. The specimen was blood, either unsorted or a sorted T cell fraction (not recorded which).

The CDR3 nucleotides read TGTGCCAGCAGCCGCCAGACTAGCGGGCCTACTACCTCCTACAATGAGCAGTTCTTC. It translates to CASSRQTSGPTTSYNEQFF. The V and J genes are TRBV11-1 and TRBJ2-1; 10 bases are shared with TRBD2. The CDR3 consists of 19 residues. The V gene end was trimmed by 5 bases and the J gene end by 0 bases; junction bases not matched to a gene: 13. Per germline, CDR1 SGHAT and CDR2 FQDESV (reference sequence). Looking up the rest from reference TRBV11-1 and TRBJ2-1 gives the full variable domain: EAEVAQSPRYKITEKSQAVAFWCDPISGHATLYWYRQILGQGPELLVQFQDESVVDDSQLPKDRFSAERLKGVDSTLKIQPAELGDSAMYLCASSRQTSGPTTSYNEQFFGPGTRLTVL.